The T cell receptor beta chain under discussion was sequenced for a study of T cells in Graves' hyperthyroidism and ophthalmopathy. Across the whole study: Peripheral blood specimens were obtained at initial diagnosis, prior to any treatment.

Trimming removed 4 bases at V and 5 bases at J, with 16 bases between. The CDR3 spans 15 residues. Germline V gene sequence: CDR1 SGHNT, CDR2 YYREEE (reference sequence). Amplified TCR beta CDR3 regions came from RNA transcripts. The study used the HTBI primer set for a first-round RT-PCR of the TCR CDR3. TCRdb recomputed calls from the multiplex PCR reads with MiXCR, one row per CDR3 protein. There are over 700,000 distinct CDR3 sequences in the sample; around 20% occur only once, and roughly 17% lies in the top ten. A remark on this clonotype: What it recognizes is unknown.

Study observations and caveats: Within blood appeared most thyroid clonotypes that had expanded above 0.001.

The authors took PBMCs from roughly 9.3 ml fresh peripheral blood. The chain combines TRBV5-4 with TRBJ2-4, with D perhaps given as TRBD1 or TRBD2 (5 bases each). This sequence was found in a woman aged 45 to 65 with Graves' hyperthyroidism that later progressed to Graves' ophthalmopathy. The sequenced sample was blood. The CDR3 nucleotides are TGTGCCAGCAGCCCAGGGAGTTTTAAGCAAAACATTCAGTACTTC. Translating gives CASSPGSFKQNIQYF. The complete variable domain, with remaining parts taken from reference TRBV5-4 and TRBJ2-4, reads ETGVTQSPTHLIKTRGQQVTLRCSSQSGHNTVSWYQQALGQGPQFIFQYYREEENGRGNFPPRFSGLQFPNYSSELNVNALELDDSALYLCASSPGSFKQNIQYFGAGTRLSVL.